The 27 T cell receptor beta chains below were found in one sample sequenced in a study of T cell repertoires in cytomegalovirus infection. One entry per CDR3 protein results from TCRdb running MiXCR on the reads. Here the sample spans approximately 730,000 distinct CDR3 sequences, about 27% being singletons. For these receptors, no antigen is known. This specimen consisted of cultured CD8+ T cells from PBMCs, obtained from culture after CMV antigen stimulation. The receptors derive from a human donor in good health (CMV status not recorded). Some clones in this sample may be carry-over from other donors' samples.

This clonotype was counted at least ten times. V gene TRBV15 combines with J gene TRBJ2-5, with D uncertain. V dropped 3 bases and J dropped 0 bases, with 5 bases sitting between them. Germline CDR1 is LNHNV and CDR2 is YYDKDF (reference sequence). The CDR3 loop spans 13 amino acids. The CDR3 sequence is CATSRGNQETQYF. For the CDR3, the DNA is TGTGCCACCAGCAGGGGCAACCAAGAGACCCAGTACTTC.

The CDR3 nucleotides read TGTGCCAGCAGTTACACTTTAGCGGGGGGGTCAGATACGCAGTATTTT. Its translation: CASSYTLAGGSDTQYF. The chain employs TRBV6-6 and TRBJ2-3; 11 positions agree with TRBD2. Germline V lookup: CDR1 MNHNY, CDR2 SVGAGI (reference sequence). The ends lost 2 bases at V and 4 bases at J; junction bases unmatched: 5. This CDR3 contains 16 residues.

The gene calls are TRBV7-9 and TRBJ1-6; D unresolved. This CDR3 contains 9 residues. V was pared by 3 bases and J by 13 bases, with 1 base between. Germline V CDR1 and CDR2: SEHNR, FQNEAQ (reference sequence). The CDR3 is CASSFPLHF. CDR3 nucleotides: TGTGCCAGCAGCTTCCCCCTCCACTTT.

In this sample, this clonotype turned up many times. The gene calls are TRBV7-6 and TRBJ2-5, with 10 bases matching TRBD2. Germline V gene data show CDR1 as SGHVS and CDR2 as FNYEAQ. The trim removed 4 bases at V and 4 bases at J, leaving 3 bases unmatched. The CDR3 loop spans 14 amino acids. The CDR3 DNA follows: TGTGCCAGCAGCTATAGCGGGGGGTCAGAGACCCAGTACTTC. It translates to CASSYSGGSETQYF.

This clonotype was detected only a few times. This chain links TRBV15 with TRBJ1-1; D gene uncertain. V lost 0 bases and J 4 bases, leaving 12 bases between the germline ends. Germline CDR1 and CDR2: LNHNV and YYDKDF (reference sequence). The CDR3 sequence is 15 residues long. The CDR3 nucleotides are TGTGCCACCAGCAGAGATCGGGGAGGGAGCACTGAAGCTTTCTTT. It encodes CATSRDRGGSTEAFF. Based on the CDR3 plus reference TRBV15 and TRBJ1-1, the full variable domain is DAMVIQNPRYQVTQFGKPVTLSCSQTLNHNVMYWYQQKSSQAPKLLFHYYDKDFNNEADTPDNFQSRRPNTSFCFLDIRSPGLGDTAMYLCATSRDRGGSTEAFFGQGTRLTVV.

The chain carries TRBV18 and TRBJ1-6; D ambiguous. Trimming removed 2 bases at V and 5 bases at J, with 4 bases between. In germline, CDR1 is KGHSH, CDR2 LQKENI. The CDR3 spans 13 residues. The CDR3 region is CASSPSDNSPLHF. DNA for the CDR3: TGTGCCAGCTCACCATCCGATAATTCACCCCTCCACTTT.

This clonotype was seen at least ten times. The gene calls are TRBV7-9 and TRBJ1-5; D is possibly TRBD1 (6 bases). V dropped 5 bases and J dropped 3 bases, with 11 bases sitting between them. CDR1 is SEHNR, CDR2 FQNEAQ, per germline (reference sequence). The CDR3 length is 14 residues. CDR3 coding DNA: TGTGCCAGCAGCAAAGGGGGTTTCAATCAGCCCCAGCATTTT. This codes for CASSKGGFNQPQHF.

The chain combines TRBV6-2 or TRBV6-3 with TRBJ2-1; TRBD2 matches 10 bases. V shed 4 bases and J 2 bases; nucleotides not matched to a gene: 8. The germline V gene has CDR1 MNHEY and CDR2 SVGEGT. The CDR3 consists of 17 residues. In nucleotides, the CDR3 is TGTGCCAGCAGTTCCCTAAGCGGGGGGGCCGCCTACAATGAGCAGTTCTTC. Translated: CASSSLSGGAAYNEQFF.

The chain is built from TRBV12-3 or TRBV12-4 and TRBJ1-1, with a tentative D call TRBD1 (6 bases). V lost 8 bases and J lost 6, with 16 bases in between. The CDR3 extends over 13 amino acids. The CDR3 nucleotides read TGTGCCAGCCGTATGAACAGGGTGTCTGAAGCTTTCTTT. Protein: CASRMNRVSEAFF.

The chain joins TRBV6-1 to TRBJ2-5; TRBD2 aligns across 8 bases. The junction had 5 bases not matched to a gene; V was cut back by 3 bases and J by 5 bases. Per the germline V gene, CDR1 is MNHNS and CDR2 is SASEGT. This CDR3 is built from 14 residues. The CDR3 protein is CASSDGPGGETQYF. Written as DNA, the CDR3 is TGTGCCAGCAGTGATGGTCCGGGGGGGGAGACCCAGTACTTC.

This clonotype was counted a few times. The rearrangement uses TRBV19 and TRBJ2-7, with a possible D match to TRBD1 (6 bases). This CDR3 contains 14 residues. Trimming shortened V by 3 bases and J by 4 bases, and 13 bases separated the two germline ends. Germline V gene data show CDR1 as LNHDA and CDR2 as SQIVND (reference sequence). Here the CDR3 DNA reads TGTGCCAGTAGTATCACCCTAGGGGGTTACGAGCAGTACTTC. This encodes CASSITLGGYEQYF.

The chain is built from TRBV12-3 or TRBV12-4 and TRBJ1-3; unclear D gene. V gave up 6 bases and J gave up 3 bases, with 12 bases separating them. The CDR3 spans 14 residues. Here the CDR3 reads CASSQTLNGNTIYF. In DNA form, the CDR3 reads TGTGCCAGCAGCCAGACATTAAATGGAAACACCATATATTTT.

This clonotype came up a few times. The CDR3 DNA is TGCGCCAGCAGCTCGGGAGACAGTGAGGCAGATGGCTACACCTTC. Translation gives CASSSGDSEADGYTF. V is TRBV5-1 and J is TRBJ1-2, with a weak D call TRBD1 (5 bases). Germline V CDR1 and CDR2: SGHRS, YFSETQ. V was shortened by 3 bases and J by 6 bases, with 18 bases between the two germline ends. The CDR3 extends over 15 amino acids.

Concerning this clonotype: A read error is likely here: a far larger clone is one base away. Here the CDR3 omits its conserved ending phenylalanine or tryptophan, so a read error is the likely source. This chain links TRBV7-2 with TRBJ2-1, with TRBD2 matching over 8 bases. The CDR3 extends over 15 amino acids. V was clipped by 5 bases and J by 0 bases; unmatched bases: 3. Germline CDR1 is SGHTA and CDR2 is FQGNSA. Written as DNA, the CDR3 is TGTGCCAGCAGCCCAACTAGCGGCTCCTACAATGAGCAGTTCGTC. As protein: CASSPTSGSYNEQFV.

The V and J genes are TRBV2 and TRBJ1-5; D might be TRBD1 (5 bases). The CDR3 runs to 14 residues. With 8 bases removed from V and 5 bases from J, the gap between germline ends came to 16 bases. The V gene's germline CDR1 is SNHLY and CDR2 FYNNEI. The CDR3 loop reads CASWGETVDQPQHF. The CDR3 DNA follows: TGTGCCAGCTGGGGGGAGACGGTAGATCAGCCCCAGCATTTT.

The CDR3 DNA is TGTGCCAGCAGTTACCGACAGTTCTCACCCCTCCACTTT. It codes for CASSYRQFSPLHF. The chain recombines TRBV6-5 with TRBJ1-6, with D perhaps TRBD1 (5 bases). Per the germline V gene, CDR1 is MNHEY and CDR2 is SVGAGI. Trimming removed 2 bases at V and 10 bases at J, with 9 bases between. The CDR3 consists of 13 residues.

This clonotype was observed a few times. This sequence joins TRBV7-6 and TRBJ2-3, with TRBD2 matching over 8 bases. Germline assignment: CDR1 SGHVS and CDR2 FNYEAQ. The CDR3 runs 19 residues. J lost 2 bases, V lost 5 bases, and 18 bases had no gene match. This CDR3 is CASSPISNALRGVTDTQYF. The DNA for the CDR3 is TGTGCCAGCAGCCCGATATCCAATGCTCTGCGGGGGGTCACAGATACGCAGTATTTT. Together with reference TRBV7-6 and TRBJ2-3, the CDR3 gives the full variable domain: GAGVSQSPRYKVTKRGQDVALRCDPISGHVSLYWYRQALGQGPEFLTYFNYEAQQDKSGLPNDRFSAERPEGSISTLTIQRTEQRDSAMYRCASSPISNALRGVTDTQYFGPGTRLTVL.

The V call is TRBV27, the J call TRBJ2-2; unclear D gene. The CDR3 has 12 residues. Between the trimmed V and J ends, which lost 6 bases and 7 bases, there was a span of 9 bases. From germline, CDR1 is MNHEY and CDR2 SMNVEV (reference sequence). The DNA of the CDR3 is TGTGCCAGCAGAAACGAACGCGGGGAGCTGTTTTTT. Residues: CASRNERGELFF.

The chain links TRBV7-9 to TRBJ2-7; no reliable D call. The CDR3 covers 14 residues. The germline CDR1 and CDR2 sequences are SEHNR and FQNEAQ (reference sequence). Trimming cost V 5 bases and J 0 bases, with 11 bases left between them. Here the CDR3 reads CASSKSASSYEQYV. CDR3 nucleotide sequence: TGTGCCAGCAGCAAAAGCGCGAGCTCCTACGAGCAGTACGTC.

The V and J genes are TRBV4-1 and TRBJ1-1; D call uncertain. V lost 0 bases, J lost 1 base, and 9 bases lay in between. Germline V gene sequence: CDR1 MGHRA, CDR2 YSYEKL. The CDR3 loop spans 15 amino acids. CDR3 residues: CASSQEPGENTEAFF. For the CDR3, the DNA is TGCGCCAGCAGCCAAGAGCCCGGGGAGAACACTGAAGCTTTCTTT.

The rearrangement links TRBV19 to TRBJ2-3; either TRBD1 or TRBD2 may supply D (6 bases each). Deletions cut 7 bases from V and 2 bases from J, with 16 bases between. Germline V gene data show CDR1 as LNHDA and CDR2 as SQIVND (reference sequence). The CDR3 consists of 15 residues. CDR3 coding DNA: TGTGCCAGTACCCCCACGGGGGCCCCCACAGATACGCAGTATTTT. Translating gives CASTPTGAPTDTQYF.

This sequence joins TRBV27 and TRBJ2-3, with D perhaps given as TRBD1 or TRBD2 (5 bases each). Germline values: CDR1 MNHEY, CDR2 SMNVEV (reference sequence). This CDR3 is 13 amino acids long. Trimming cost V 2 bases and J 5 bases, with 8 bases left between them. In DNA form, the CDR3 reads TGTGCCAGCAGTTTAGGGACCGAAGATACGCAGTATTTT. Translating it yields CASSLGTEDTQYF.

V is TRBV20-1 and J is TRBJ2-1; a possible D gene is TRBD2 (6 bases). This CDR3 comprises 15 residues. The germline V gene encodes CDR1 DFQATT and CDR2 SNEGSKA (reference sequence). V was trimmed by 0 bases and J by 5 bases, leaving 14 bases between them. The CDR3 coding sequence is TGCAGTGCTAGAGATGGCTGGGGGGTCCACAATGAGCAGTTCTTC. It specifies CSARDGWGVHNEQFF.

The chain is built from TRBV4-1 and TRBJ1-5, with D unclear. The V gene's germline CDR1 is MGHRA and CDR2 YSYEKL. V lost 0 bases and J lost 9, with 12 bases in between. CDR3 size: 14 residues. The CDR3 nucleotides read TGCGCCAGCAGCCAAGATTCCAGTCCAGGGCCCCAGCATTTT. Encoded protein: CASSQDSSPGPQHF.

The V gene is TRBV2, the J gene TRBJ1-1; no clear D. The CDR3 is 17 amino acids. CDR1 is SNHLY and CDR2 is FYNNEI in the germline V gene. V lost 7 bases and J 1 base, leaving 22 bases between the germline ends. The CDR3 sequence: CASNGKEGLGENTEAFF. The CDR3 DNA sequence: TGTGCCAGCAATGGAAAGGAGGGTCTCGGCGAGAACACTGAAGCTTTCTTT.

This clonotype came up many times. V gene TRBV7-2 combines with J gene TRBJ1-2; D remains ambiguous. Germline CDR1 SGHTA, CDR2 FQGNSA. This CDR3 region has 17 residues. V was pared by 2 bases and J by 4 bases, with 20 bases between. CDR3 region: CASSLTVDTEYFYGYTF. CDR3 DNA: TGTGCCAGCAGCTTAACGGTCGACACCGAATATTTCTATGGCTACACCTTC.

The CDR3 loop is CASQPPGSNQPQHF. In DNA form, the CDR3 reads TGTGCCAGCCAGCCCCCTGGGAGCAATCAGCCCCAGCATTTT. The chain carries TRBV28 and TRBJ1-5, with D uncertain. V dropped 8 bases and J dropped 1 base, with 12 bases sitting between them. Germline assignment: CDR1 MDHEN and CDR2 SYDVKM. The CDR3 covers 14 residues. Drawing the rest from reference TRBV28 and TRBJ1-5, the complete variable domain is DVKVTQSSRYLVKRTGEKVFLECVQDMDHENMFWYRQDPGLGLRLIYFSYDVKMKEKGDIPEGYSVSREKKERFSLILESASTNQTSMYLCASQPPGSNQPQHFGDGTRLSIL.